One sample yielded the 6 T cell receptor beta chains listed below, sequenced in a study of CD8 T cells in Susac syndrome. RNA in amounts of roughly 0.5 to 1 ug was reverse transcribed with random hexamers. TCRdb re-analysed the immunoSEQ multiplex PCR reads in MiXCR, keeping a single row per CDR3 protein. The repertoire holds approximately 180,000 distinct CDR3 sequences, with over 90% as singletons. Specimen: CD4+ T cells from PBMCs. The source of these receptors is a human donor with Susac syndrome.

The chain uses TRBV9 and TRBJ1-1; possibly TRBD1 for D (5 bases). Trimming took 3 bases from V and 3 from J, leaving 12 bases between them. CDR1 is SGDLS and CDR2 is YYNGEE in the germline V gene. The CDR3 runs to 14 residues. The CDR3 protein is CASSARQGDTEAFF. The CDR3 DNA follows: TGTGCCAGCAGCGCGCGCCAGGGAGACACTGAAGCTTTCTTT.

The V call is TRBV18, the J call TRBJ1-2, with D maybe TRBD1 (6 bases). Per the germline V gene, CDR1 is KGHSH and CDR2 is LQKENI. There are 16 residues in the CDR3. V shed 4 bases and J shed 1 base, with 16 bases lying between them. CDR3 region: CASSHPAGQNNYGYTF. CDR3 DNA: TGTGCCAGCTCACATCCAGCGGGACAAAATAACTATGGCTACACCTTC.

This chain joins TRBV7-3 and TRBJ1-5; D gene ambiguous. Germline values: CDR1 SGHTA, CDR2 FQGTGA. The CDR3 loop spans 13 amino acids. Trimming stripped 2 bases from V and 4 bases from J, with 6 bases between. CDR3 in amino acids: CASSLGPNQPQHF. The CDR3 DNA follows: TGTGCCAGCAGCTTAGGGCCTAATCAGCCCCAGCATTTT.

CDR3 region: CASSLFRTRNSGRGANEQFF. CDR3 bases: TGTGCCAGCAGTTTATTCCGGACTCGTAATAGCGGGAGAGGGGCCAATGAGCAGTTCTTC. The rearrangement joins TRBV28 to TRBJ2-1; 9 bases are shared with TRBD2. The CDR3 runs 20 residues. Germline V gives CDR1 MDHEN, CDR2 SYDVKM. V was clipped by 1 base and J by 6 bases; unmatched bases: 19.

The rearrangement links TRBV14 to TRBJ2-2; 7 bases are shared with TRBD2. The germline gives CDR1 SGHDN, CDR2 FVKESK. Trimming at V came to 0 bases and at J to 1 base, leaving 2 bases not matched to a gene. The CDR3 sequence is 16 residues long. The CDR3: CASSQDSSGNTGELFF. The CDR3 DNA sequence: TGTGCCAGCAGCCAAGATTCTAGCGGGAACACCGGGGAGCTGTTTTTT.

The chain joins TRBV19 to TRBJ2-7, with 10 nucleotides matching TRBD1. Germline-derived CDR1 and CDR2 are LNHDA and SQIVND (reference sequence). V was clipped by 4 bases and J by 4 bases; unmatched bases: 4. The CDR3 runs to 14 residues. Written as DNA, the CDR3 is TGTGCCAGTAGTAAGACAGGGGGCGAATACGAGCAGTACTTC. It specifies CASSKTGGEYEQYF.